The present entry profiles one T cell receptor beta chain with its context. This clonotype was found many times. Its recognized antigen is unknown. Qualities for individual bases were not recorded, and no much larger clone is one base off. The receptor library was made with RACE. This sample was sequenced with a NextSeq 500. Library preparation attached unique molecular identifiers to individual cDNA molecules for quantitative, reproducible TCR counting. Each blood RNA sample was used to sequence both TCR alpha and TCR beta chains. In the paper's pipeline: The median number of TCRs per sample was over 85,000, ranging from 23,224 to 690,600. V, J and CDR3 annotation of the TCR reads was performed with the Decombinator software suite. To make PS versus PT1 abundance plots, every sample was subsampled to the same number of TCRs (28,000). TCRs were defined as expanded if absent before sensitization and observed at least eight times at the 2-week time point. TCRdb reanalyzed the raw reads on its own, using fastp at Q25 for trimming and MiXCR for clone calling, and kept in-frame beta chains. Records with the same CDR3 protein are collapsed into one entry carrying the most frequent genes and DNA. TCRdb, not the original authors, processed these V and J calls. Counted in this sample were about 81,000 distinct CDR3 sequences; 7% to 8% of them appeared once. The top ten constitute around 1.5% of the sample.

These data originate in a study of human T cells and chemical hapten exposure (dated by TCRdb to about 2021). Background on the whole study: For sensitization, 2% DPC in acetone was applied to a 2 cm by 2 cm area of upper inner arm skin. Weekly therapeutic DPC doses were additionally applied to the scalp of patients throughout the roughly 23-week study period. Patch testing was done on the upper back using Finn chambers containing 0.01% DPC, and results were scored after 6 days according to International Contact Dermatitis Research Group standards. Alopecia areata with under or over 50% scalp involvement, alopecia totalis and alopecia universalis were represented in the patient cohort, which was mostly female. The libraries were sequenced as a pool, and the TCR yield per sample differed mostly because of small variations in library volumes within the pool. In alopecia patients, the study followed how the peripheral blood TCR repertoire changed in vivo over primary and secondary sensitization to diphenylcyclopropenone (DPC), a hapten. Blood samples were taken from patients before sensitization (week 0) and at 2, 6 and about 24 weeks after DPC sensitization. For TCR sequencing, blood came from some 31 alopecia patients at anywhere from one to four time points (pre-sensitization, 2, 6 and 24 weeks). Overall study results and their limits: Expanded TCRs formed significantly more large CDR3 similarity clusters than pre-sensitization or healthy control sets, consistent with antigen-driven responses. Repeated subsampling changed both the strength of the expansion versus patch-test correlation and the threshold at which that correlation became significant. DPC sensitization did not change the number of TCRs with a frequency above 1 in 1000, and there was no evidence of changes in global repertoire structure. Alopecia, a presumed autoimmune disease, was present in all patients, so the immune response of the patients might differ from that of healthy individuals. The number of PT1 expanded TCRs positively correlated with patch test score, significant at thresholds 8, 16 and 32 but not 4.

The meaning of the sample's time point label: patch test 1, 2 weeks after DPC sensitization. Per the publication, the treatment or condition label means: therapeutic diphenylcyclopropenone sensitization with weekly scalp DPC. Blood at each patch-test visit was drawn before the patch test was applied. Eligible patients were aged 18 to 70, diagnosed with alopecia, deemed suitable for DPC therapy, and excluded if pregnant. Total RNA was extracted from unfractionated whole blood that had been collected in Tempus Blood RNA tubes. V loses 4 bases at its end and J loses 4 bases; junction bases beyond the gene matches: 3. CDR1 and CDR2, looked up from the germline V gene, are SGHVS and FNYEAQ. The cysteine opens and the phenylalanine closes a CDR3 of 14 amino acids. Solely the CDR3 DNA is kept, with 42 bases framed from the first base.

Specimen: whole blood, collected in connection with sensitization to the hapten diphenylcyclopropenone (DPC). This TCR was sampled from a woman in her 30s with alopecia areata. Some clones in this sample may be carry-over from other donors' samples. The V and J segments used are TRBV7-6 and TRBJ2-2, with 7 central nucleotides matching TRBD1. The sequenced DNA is TGTGCCAGCAGCTACAGGGGTAGCACCGGGGAGCTGTTTTTT. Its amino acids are CASSYRGSTGELFF. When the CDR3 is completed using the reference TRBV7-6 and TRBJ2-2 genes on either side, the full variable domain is GAGVSQSPRYKVTKRGQDVALRCDPISGHVSLYWYRQALGQGPEFLTYFNYEAQQDKSGLPNDRFSAERPEGSISTLTIQRTEQRDSAMYRCASSYRGSTGELFFGEGSRLTVL.